Listed below are T cell receptor beta chains from one sample, sequenced in a study of blood T cells in healthy people across ages. TCRdb recomputed calls from the 5' RACE reads with MiXCR, one row per CDR3 protein. The sample has about 810,000 distinct CDR3 sequences, roughly 34% seen once; the top ten hold 10% to 15%. Sequences were obtained from blood. The source of these receptors is a man younger than 30 in good health. Each CDR3 is given with its conserved first and last residue. The D gene is left open where the match is weak. The size field is filled for only some rows; it gives once, few, many or a size class.

NA	TRBV6-6	TRBJ1-1	NA	11	CASLRDTEAFF	TGTGCCAGCCTCCGGGACACTGAAGCTTTCTTT
NA	TRBV6-2/TRBV6-3	TRBJ2-3	NA	13	CASSHSFLDTQYF	TGTGCCAGCAGTCACTCGTTTTTAGATACGCAGTATTTT
NA	TRBV20-1	TRBJ1-2	NA	13	CSPLGRDGYGYTF	TGCAGTCCTCTGGGCAGGGACGGCTATGGCTACACCTTC
TRBD1	TRBV7-6	TRBJ2-5	NA	14	CASSPPDRVNEQYF	TGTGCCAGCAGCCCGCCGGACAGGGTTAATGAGCAGTACTTC
NA	TRBV11-2	TRBJ1-2	many	13	CASSPDTNYGYTF	TGTGCCAGCAGTCCTGATACTAACTATGGCTACACCTTC
NA	TRBV7-3	TRBJ2-3	NA	12	CASGTGSDTQYF	TGTGCCAGCGGTACTGGGTCGGATACGCAGTATTTT
NA	TRBV7-2	TRBJ2-7	many	14	CASSLNRGSYEQYF	TGTGCCAGCAGCTTAAACAGAGGGTCCTACGAGCAGTACTTC
NA	TRBV6-5	TRBJ2-6	NA	15	CASSDRDSGANVLTF	TGTGCCAGCAGTGACCGGGACTCAGGGGCCAACGTCCTGACTTTC
TRBD1	TRBV20-1	TRBJ1-1	few	17	CSARKKLRGTASAEAFF	TGCAGTGCTAGGAAGAAACTCCGGGGGACAGCATCGGCTGAAGCTTTCTTT
TRBD1	TRBV5-1	TRBJ2-4	NA	15	CASSSNGQGGEEQYF	TGCGCCAGCAGCTCCAACGGACAGGGAGGCGAAGAGCAGTACTTC
NA	TRBV7-2	TRBJ2-7	few	14	CASSLGADLYEQYF	TGTGCCAGCAGCTTAGGGGCAGACCTATACGAGCAGTACTTC
NA	TRBV10-3	TRBJ2-1	NA	12	CAISANYNEQFF	TGTGCCATCAGCGCTAACTACAATGAGCAGTTCTTC
NA	TRBV5-5	TRBJ2-1	few	16	CASSLAGASSYNEQFF	TGTGCCAGCAGCTTGGCGGGGGCGAGCTCCTACAATGAGCAGTTCTTC
TRBD2	TRBV4-3	TRBJ2-1	many	15	CASSQDSGGFNEQFF	TGCGCCAGCAGCCAAGATAGCGGGGGGTTCAATGAGCAGTTCTTC